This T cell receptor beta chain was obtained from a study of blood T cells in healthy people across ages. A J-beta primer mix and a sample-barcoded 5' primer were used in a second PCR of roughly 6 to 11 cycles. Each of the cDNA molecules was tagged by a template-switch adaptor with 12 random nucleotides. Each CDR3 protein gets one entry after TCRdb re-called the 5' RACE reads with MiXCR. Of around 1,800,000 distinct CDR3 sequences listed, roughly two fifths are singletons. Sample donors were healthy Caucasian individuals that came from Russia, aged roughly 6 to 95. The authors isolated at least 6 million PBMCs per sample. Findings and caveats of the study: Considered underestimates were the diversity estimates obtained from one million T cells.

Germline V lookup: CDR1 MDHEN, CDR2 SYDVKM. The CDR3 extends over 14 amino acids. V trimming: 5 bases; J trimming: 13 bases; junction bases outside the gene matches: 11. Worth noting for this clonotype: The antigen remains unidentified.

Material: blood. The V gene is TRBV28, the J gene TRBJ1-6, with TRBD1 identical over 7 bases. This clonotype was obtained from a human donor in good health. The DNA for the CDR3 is TGTGCCAGCAGTACCGGGACAGACCTTAATCCCCTCCACTTT. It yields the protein CASSTGTDLNPLHF.